The source of this T cell receptor (beta chain) is a study of blood T cells in healthy people across ages. Study results and limitations: Measured against age, TCR beta diversity per million T cells decreased in a roughly linear manner.

About this clonotype itself: Its antigen is unidentified. A much bigger clone sits one base away, suggesting this may be a read error.

CDR3 size: 14 residues. Trimming pared 5 bases from V and 0 bases from J, leaving 8 bases between. The authors ran a second PCR of about 6 to 11 cycles using a sample-barcoded 5' primer and a J-beta primer mix. TCRdb re-called the 5' RACE reads through MiXCR, storing one row per CDR3 protein. The sample gives about a million distinct CDR3 sequences, around two fifths of which show up once; around 13% is in the top ten. Sample: blood. The J gene is TRBJ1-5, the V gene TRBV12-3 or TRBV12-4; D is uncertain. This sequence originates from a man younger than 35 in good health. The CDR3 DNA sequence: TGTGCCAGCAGTGTACTGGATAGCAATCAGCCCCAGCATTTT. This encodes CASSVLDSNQPQHF.